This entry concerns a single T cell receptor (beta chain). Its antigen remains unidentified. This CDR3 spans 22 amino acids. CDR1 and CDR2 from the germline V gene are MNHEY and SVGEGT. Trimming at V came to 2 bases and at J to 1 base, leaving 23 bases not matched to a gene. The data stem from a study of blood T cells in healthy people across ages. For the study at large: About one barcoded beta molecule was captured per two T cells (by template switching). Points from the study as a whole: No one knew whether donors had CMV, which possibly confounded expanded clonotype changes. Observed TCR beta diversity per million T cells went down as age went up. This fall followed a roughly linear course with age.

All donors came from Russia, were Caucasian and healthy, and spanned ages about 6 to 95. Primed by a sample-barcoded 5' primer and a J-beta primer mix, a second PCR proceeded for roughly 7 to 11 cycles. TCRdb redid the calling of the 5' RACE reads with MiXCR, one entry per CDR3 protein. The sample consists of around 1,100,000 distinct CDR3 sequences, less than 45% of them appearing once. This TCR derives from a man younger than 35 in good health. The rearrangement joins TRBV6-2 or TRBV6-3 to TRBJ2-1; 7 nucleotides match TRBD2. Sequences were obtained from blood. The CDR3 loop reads CASSYQILLLTSTTRSYNEQFF. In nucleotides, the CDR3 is TGTGCCAGCAGTTACCAGATCCTTCTTCTGACTAGCACGACGAGATCCTACAATGAGCAGTTCTTC.